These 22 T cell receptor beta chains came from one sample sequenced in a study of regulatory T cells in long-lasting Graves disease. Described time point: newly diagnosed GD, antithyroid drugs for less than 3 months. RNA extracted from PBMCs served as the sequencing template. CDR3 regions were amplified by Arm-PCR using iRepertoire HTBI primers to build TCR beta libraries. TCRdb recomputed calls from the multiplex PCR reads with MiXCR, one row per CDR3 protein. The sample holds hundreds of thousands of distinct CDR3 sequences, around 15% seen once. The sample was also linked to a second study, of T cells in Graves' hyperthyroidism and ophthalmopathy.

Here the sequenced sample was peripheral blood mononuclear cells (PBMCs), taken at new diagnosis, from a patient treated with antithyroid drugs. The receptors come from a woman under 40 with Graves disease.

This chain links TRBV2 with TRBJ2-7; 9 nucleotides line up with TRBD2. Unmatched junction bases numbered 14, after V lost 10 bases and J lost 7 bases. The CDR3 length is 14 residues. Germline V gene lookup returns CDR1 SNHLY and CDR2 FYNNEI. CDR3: CATVAGDQVGEQYF. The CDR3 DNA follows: TGTGCCACCGTAGCGGGAGATCAGGTGGGGGAGCAGTACTTC.

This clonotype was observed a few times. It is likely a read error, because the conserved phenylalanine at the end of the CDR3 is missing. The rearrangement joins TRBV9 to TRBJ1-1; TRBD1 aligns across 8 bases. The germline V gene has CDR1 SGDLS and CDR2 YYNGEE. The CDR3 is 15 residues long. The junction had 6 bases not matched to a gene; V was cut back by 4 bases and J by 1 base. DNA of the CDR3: TGTGCCAGCAGCAAGTCAGACAGGGGGAACACTGAAGCTTTCCTT. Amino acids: CASSKSDRGNTEAFL.

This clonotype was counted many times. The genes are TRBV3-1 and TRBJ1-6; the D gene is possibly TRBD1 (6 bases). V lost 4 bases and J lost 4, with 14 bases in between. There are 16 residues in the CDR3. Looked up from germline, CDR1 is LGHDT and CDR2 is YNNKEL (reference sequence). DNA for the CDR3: TGTGCCAGCAGCCTCCGGGGAGGGGGGTATAATTCACCCCTCCACTTT. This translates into CASSLRGGGYNSPLHF. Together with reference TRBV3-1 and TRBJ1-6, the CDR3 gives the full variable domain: DTAVSQTPKYLVTQMGNDKSIKCEQNLGHDTMYWYKQDSKKFLKIMFSYNNKELIINETVPNRFSPKSPDKAHLNLHINSLELGDSAVYFCASSLRGGGYNSPLHFGNGTRLTVT.

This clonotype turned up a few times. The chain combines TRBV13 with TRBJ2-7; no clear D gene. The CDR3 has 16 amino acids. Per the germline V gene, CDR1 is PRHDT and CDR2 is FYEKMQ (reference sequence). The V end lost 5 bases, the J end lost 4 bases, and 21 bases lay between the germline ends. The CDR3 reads CASSPALGEGHYEQYF. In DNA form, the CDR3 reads TGTGCCAGCAGCCCCGCCTTGGGTGAAGGCCATTACGAGCAGTACTTC. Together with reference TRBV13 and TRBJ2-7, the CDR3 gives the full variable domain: AAGVIQSPRHLIKEKRETATLKCYPIPRHDTVYWYQQGPGQDPQFLISFYEKMQSDKGSIPDRFSAQQFSDYHSELNMSSLELGDSALYFCASSPALGEGHYEQYFGPGTRLTVT.

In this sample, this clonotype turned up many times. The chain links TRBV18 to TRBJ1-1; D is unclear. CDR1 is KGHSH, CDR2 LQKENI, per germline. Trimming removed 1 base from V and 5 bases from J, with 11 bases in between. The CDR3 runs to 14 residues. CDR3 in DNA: TGTGCCAGCTCACCACAGCCACAGAATACTGAAGCTTTCTTT. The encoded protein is CASSPQPQNTEAFF.

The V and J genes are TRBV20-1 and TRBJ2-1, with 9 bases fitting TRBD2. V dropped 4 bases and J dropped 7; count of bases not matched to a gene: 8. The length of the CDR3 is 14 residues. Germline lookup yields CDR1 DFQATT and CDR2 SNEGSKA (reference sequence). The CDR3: CSAIVAGASNEQFF. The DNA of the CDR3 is TGCAGTGCTATAGTAGCGGGAGCGTCTAATGAGCAGTTCTTC.

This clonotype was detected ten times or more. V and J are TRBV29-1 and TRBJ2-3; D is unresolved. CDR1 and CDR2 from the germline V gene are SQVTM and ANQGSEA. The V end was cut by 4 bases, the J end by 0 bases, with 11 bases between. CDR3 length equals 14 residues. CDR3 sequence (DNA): TGCAGCGTTGCAGGCTACCCCAGCACAGATACGCAGTATTTT. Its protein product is CSVAGYPSTDTQYF.

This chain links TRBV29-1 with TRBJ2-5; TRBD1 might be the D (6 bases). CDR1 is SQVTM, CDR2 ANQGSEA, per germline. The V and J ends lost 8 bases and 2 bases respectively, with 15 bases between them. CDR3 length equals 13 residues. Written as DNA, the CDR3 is TGCAGCACACAGGGTGCTAATCAAGAGACCCAGTACTTC. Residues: CSTQGANQETQYF. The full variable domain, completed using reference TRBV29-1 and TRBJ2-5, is SAVISQKPSRDICQRGTSLTIQCQVDSQVTMMFWYRQQPGQSLTLIATANQGSEATYESGFVIDKFPISRPNLTFSTLTVSNMSPEDSSIYLCSTQGANQETQYFGPGTRLLVL.

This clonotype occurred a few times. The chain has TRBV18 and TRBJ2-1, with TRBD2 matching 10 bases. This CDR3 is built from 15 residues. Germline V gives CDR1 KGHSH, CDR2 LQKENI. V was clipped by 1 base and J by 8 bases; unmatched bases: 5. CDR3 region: CASSPRSGTSDEQFF. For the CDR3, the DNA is TGTGCCAGCTCACCACGTTCCGGGACTAGCGATGAGCAGTTCTTC.

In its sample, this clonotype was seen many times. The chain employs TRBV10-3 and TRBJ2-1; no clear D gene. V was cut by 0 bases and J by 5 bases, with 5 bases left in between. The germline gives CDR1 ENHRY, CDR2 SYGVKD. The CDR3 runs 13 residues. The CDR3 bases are TGTGCCATCAGTGAGTCCCAGGACAATGAGCAGTTCTTC. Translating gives CAISESQDNEQFF.

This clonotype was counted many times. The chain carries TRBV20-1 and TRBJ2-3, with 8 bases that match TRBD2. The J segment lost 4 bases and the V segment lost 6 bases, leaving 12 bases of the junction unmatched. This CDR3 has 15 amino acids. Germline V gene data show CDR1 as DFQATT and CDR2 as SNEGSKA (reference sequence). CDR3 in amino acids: CSAEVAGPSADTQYF. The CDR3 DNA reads TGCAGTGCCGAAGTAGCGGGACCCAGCGCAGATACGCAGTATTTT.

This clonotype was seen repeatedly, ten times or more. The CDR3 protein is CASTRDLTRDQPQHF. CDR3 DNA: TGTGCCAGTACCCGGGACCTAACCCGCGATCAGCCCCAGCATTTT. This chain connects TRBV19 to TRBJ1-5; D is perhaps TRBD1 (5 bases). CDR1 and CDR2 (germline): LNHDA, SQIVND (reference sequence). The CDR3 covers 15 residues. V was trimmed by 7 bases and J by 5 bases, leaving 18 bases between them.

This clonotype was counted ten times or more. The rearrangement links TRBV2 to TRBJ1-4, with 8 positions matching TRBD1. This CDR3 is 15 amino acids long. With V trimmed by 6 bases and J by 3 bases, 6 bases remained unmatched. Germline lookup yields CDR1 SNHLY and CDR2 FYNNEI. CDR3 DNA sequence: TGTGCCAGCAGGACGGAGACAGGGGCTAATGAAAAACTGTTTTTT. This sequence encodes CASRTETGANEKLFF.

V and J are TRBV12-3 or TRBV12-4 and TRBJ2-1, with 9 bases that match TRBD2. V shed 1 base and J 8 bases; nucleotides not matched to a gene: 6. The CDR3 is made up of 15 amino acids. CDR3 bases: TGTGCCAGCAGTTTAGTAGGCGGGAGGGCGGATGAGCAGTTCTTC. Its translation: CASSLVGGRADEQFF.

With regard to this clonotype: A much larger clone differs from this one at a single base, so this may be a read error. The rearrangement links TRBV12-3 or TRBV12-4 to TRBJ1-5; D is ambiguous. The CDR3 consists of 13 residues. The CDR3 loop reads CAGSPLLRQPQHF. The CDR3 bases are TGTGCCGGCAGTCCCCTCTTACGACAGCCCCAGCATTTT.

The CDR3 DNA follows: TGTGCCAGCAGCCCCCTAGCGGGAGATGAGCAGTACTTC. Protein sequence: CASSPLAGDEQYF. The chain employs TRBV7-8 and TRBJ2-7, with 10 bases aligning to TRBD2. This CDR3 contains 13 residues. Losses at the gene ends were 5 bases for V and 7 bases for J; bases not matched to a gene: 5. Germline CDR1 and CDR2: SGHVS and FQNEAQ.

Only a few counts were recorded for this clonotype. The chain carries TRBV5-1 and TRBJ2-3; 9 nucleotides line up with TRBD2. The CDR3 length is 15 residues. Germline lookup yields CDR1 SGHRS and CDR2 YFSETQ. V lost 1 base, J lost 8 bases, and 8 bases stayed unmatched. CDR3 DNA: TGCGCCAGCAGCTTGCGGGCGGGAGGGCCCGTTACGCAGTATTTT. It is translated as CASSLRAGGPVTQYF.

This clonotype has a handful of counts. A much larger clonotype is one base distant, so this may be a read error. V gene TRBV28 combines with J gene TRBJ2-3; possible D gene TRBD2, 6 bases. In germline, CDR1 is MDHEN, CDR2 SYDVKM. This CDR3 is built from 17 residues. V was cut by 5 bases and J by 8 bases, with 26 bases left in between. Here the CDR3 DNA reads TGTGCCAGCAGTCCGGGGACTGGGTCCCGGTTCGCAGGTACGCAGTATTTT. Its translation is CASSPGTGSRFAGTQYF.

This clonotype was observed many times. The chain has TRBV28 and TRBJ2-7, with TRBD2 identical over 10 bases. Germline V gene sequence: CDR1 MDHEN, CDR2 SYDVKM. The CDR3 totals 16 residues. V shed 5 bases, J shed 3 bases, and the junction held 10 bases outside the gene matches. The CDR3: CASSASSGRGLYEQYF. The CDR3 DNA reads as TGTGCCAGCAGTGCCTCCAGCGGGAGGGGGCTCTACGAGCAGTACTTC.

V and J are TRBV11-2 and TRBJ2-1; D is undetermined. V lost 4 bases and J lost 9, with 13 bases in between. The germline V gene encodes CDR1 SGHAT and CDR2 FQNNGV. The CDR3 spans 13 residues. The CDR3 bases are TGTGCCAGCAGCTCAATAAGTTGGGGTGAGCAGTTCTTC. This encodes CASSSISWGEQFF.

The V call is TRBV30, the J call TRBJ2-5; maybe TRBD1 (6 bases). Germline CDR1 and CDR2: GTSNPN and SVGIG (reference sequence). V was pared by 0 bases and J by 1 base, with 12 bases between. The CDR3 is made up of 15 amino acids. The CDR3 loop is CAWSVTRGGQETQYF. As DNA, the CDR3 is TGTGCCTGGAGTGTAACTAGAGGGGGCCAAGAGACCCAGTACTTC. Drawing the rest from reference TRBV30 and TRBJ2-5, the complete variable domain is SQTIHQWPATLVQPVGSPLSLECTVEGTSNPNLYWYRQAAGRGLQLLFYSVGIGQISSEVPQNLSASRPQDRQFILSSKKLLLSDSGFYLCAWSVTRGGQETQYFGPGTRLLVL.

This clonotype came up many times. The CDR3 nucleotides are TGTGCCAGCAGCCCAAACAGGGCCCCCTACAATGAGCAGTTCTTC. Residues: CASSPNRAPYNEQFF. This chain joins TRBV13 and TRBJ2-1, with D tentatively TRBD1 (6 bases). This CDR3 is built from 15 residues. V was trimmed by 5 bases and J by 2 bases, leaving 13 bases between them. In germline, CDR1 is PRHDT, CDR2 FYEKMQ (reference sequence).